The TCR beta chain under discussion was sequenced for a study of cytomegalovirus exposure and HLA in healthy donors. Study at large: Membership in the Caucasian-associated ancestry cluster was found for about four fifths of 350 to 450 genotyped donors. Study results and limitations: Previous analysis showed most TCR beta V segments were productive about 87% or about 30% of the time. TCR beta sequences reportedly predicted most subjects' HLA-A and HLA-B alleles accurately. Later analysis identified a missense DCLRE1C variant that was linked to TCR beta V- and J-gene trimming.

It was with 60 Vbeta and 13 Jbeta primers that the PCR ran. Generated by immunoSEQ multiplex PCR, the TCRdb table keeps only in-frame clones and is missing some. The repertoire has 100,000 to 120,000 clones, about 80% of them found once; the top ten carry around 2.9%. In this sample, this clone turned up a few times. Its target is not known. Germline V CDR1 and CDR2: SGHNT, YYREEE (reference sequence). This CDR3 contains 13 residues. Trimming took 1 base from V and 8 from J; bases not matched to a gene: 4. This chain links TRBV5-4 with TRBJ1-1; 8 positions match TRBD1. The material sequenced was PBMCs. This sequence was found in a woman aged 60-75 years in good health and CMV-seropositive. CDR3 sequence: CASSLTDRAEAFF. CDR3 in DNA: TGTGCCAGCAGCTTGACGGACAGGGCCGAAGCTTTCTTT.